These T cell receptor beta chains were read from a single sample in a study of blood T cells in healthy people across ages. One entry per CDR3 protein results from TCRdb running MiXCR on the 5' RACE reads. The data contain 1.8 million or so distinct CDR3 sequences, roughly two fifths of them singletons. The source material was blood. Source of these receptors: a human donor in good health. The CDR3 runs from the conserved cysteine through the conserved F or W. D genes are given only for firm matches. Clone sizes are given selectively: once, few, many, or a class where the clone is expanded.

>TRBV12-5|-|TRBJ2-3|-
CASGLVGNITDTQYF
TGTGCTAGTGGTTTGGTCGGAAACATCACAGATACGCAGTATTTT
>TRBV2|-|TRBJ2-5|TRBD1
CASAGGIGTQYF
TGTGCCAGCGCAGGGGGAATTGGGACCCAGTACTTC
>TRBV29-1|few|TRBJ1-6|TRBD1
CSARQGFNSPLHF
TGCAGCGCTCGACAGGGCTTTAATTCACCCCTCCACTTT
>TRBV7-9|few|TRBJ2-5|-
CASSLEAQYF
TGTGCCAGCAGCTTGGAGGCCCAGTACTTC
>TRBV28|few|TRBJ2-7|-
CASCRAWSSLYEQYF
TGTGCCTCCTGTAGGGCCTGGTCTTCTCTCTACGAGCAGTACTTC
>TRBV5-5|-|TRBJ2-1|-
CASSFLATHNEQFF
TGTGCCAGCAGCTTTCTAGCGACCCACAATGAGCAGTTCTTC
>TRBV27|-|TRBJ2-3|-
CASSLIGRGRDTQYF
TGTGCCAGCAGTTTGATCGGCAGGGGAAGAGATACGCAGTATTTT
>TRBV5-5|-|TRBJ1-1|TRBD1
CASSFYQGGTEAFF
TGTGCCAGCAGCTTCTATCAGGGGGGCACTGAAGCTTTCTTT
>TRBV7-9|-|TRBJ1-1|-
CASTPQVMNTEAFF
TGTGCCAGCACTCCTCAAGTGATGAACACTGAAGCTTTCTTT
>TRBV7-2|few|TRBJ1-5|TRBD1
CASSGGTGQNQPQHF
TGTGCCAGCAGCGGAGGGACAGGACAAAATCAGCCCCAGCATTTT
>TRBV7-2|-|TRBJ2-1|TRBD2
CAGRPTGGLAGGHNEQFF
TGTGCCGGCAGACCCACAGGGGGACTAGCGGGGGGACACAATGAGCAGTTCTTC
>TRBV9|-|TRBJ1-2|TRBD1
CASQDRDGYGYTF
TGTGCCAGTCAAGACAGGGATGGATATGGCTACACCTTC
>TRBV20-1|-|TRBJ2-5|-
CSARKARETQYF
TGCAGTGCTAGAAAAGCCAGGGAGACCCAGTACTTC
>TRBV5-1|-|TRBJ2-3|-
CASSLVGSQDTQYF
TGCGCCAGCAGCCTCGTTGGGAGCCAGGATACGCAGTATTTT
>TRBV20-1|-|TRBJ1-2|-
CSVERAGVDYGYTF
TGCAGTGTCGAGAGGGCAGGGGTGGACTATGGCTACACCTTC
>TRBV24-1|-|TRBJ2-5|TRBD2
CATSDFTGGRRETQYF
TGTGCCACCAGTGATTTTACGGGGGGGCGACGCGAGACCCAGTACTTC
>TRBV29-1|many|TRBJ2-1|-
CSVSDIGGPYNEQFF
TGCAGCGTGTCGGACATTGGGGGACCCTACAATGAGCAGTTCTTC
>TRBV15|-|TRBJ2-1|-
CATRTPPEGIRFF
TGTGCCACCAGAACTCCGCCCGAGGGGATACGGTTCTTC
>TRBV4-3|-|TRBJ1-1|-
CASSPWTAKDTEAFF
TGCGCCAGCAGCCCTTGGACAGCCAAAGACACTGAAGCTTTCTTT
>TRBV29-1|few|TRBJ1-2|-
CSVEDLSYGYTF
TGCAGCGTTGAAGATCTTAGTTATGGCTACACCTTC
>TRBV7-9|-|TRBJ1-1|-
CASRNPGTTEAFF
TGTGCCAGCAGGAATCCGGGGACCACTGAAGCTTTCTTT
>TRBV29-1|-|TRBJ2-3|-
CSVVGGQSDTQYF
TGCAGCGTTGTCGGGGGGCAGTCAGATACGCAGTATTTT
>TRBV20-1|few|TRBJ1-1|-
CSALRDTYTEAFF
TGCAGTGCCCTCAGGGATACGTACACTGAAGCTTTCTTT
>TRBV24-1|-|TRBJ1-4|-
CATSDPTVFNEKLFF
TGTGCCACCAGTGACCCGACAGTATTTAATGAAAAACTGTTTTTT
>TRBV7-2|-|TRBJ1-1|-
CASSFYQGLNTEAFF
TGTGCCAGCAGCTTCTATCAGGGCCTGAACACTGAAGCTTTCTTT
>TRBV9|few|TRBJ1-2|-
CASSGGGGRPNYGYTF
TGTGCCAGCAGCGGCGGGGGCGGACGTCCTAACTATGGCTACACCTTC
>TRBV5-1|-|TRBJ2-7|-
CASSPILGAGEQYF
TGCGCCAGCAGCCCAATACTGGGGGCGGGTGAGCAGTACTTC
>TRBV20-1|-|TRBJ2-3|-
CSARGTSLGTDTQYF
TGCAGTGCTAGGGGCACTAGCCTTGGCACAGATACGCAGTATTTT
>TRBV6-6|once|TRBJ1-4|-
CASSSLDKALEKLFF
TGTGCCAGCAGCTCCCTGGACAAGGCTCTCGAAAAACTGTTTTTT
>TRBV18|-|TRBJ2-3|-
CASSQIPGRSTDTQYF
TGTGCCAGCTCACAGATCCCGGGACGGAGCACAGATACGCAGTATTTT
>TRBV28|few|TRBJ1-2|-
CASGYPGLNGYTF
TGTGCCAGCGGTTACCCGGGACTCAATGGCTACACCTTC
>TRBV9|few|TRBJ2-3|-
CASSVDRGDTQYF
TGTGCCAGCAGCGTGGACAGAGGAGATACGCAGTATTTT
>TRBV10-2|once|TRBJ1-2|TRBD1
CASTGGAGYGYTF
TGCGCCAGTACAGGGGGCGCGGGCTATGGCTACACCTTC
>TRBV4-1|-|TRBJ1-2|TRBD1
CASSPPPRQGLGWGYTF
TGCGCCAGCAGCCCACCACCCAGACAGGGATTAGGATGGGGCTACACCTTC
>TRBV12-3/TRBV12-4|-|TRBJ1-2|TRBD1
CASSPSRTGIVSADYGYTF
TGTGCCAGCAGCCCCTCCCGGACAGGGATAGTGTCTGCAGACTATGGCTACACCTTC
>TRBV2|-|TRBJ2-7|-
CASSEATSYEQYF
TGTGCCAGCAGTGAAGCCACCAGCTACGAGCAGTACTTC
>TRBV15|-|TRBJ2-5|-
CATSRDRGNQETQYF
TGTGCCACCAGCAGAGATCGGGGGAACCAAGAGACCCAGTACTTC
>TRBV29-1|few|TRBJ2-1|-
CSVEKGGGPFNEQFF
TGCAGCGTTGAAAAGGGAGGGGGACCCTTTAATGAGCAGTTCTTC